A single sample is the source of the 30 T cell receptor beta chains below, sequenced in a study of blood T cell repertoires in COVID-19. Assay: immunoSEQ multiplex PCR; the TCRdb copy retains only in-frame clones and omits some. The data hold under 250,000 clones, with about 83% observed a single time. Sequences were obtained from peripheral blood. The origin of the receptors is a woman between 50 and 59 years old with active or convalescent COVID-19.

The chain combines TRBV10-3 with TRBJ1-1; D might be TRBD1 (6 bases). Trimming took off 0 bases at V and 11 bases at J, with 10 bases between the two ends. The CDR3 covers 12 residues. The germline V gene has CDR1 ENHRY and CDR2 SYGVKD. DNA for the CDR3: TGTGCCATCAGTGAGTCTGGGGGCGGCGCTTTCTTT. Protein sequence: CAISESGGGAFF.

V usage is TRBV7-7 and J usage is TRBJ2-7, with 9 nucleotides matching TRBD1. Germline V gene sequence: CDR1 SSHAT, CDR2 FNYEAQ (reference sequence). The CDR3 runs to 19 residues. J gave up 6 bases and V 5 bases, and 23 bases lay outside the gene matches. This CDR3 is CASSPRMARDRERAGEQYV. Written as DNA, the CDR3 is TGTGCCAGCAGCCCCCGGATGGCCCGGGACAGGGAACGGGCTGGCGAGCAGTACGTC.

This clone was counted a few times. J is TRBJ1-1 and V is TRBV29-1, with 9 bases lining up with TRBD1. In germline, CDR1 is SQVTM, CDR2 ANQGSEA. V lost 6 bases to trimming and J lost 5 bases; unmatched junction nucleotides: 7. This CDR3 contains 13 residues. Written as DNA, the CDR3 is TGCAGCGTCATGGGACAGGGAGGAACTGAAGCTTTCTTT. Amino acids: CSVMGQGGTEAFF.

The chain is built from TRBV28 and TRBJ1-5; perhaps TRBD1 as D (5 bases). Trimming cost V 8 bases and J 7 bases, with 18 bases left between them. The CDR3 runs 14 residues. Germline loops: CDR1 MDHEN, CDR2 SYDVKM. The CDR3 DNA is TGTGCCAGCCTGCAGGCTAACCCAGGGCAGCCCCAGCATTTT. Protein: CASLQANPGQPQHF.

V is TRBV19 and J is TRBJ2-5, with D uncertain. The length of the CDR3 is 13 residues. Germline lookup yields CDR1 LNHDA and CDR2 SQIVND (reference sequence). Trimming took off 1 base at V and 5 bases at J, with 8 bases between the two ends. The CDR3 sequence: CASSIVVGETQYF. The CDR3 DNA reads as TGTGCCAGTAGTATAGTTGTTGGCGAGACCCAGTACTTC. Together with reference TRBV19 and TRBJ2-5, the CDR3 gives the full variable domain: DGGITQSPKYLFRKEGQNVTLSCEQNLNHDAMYWYRQDPGQGLRLIYYSQIVNDFQKGDIAEGYSVSREKKESFPLTVTSAQKNPTAFYLCASSIVVGETQYFGPGTRLLVL.

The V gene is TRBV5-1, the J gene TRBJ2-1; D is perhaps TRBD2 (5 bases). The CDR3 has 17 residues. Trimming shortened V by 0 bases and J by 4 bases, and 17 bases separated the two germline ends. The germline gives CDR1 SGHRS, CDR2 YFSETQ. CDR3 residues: CASSLGKNGIIYNEQFF. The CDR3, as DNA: TGCGCCAGCAGCTTGGGGAAAAACGGGATAATTTACAATGAGCAGTTCTTC.

The chain's CDR3 is CATSDSQNTEAFF. The CDR3 DNA sequence: TGTGCCACCAGTGATTCACAGAACACTGAAGCTTTCTTT. The chain links TRBV24-1 to TRBJ1-1; D remains unclear. Germline CDR1 and CDR2: KGHDR and SFDVKD. V lost 2 bases and J lost 1, with 4 bases in between. The CDR3 contains 13 residues.

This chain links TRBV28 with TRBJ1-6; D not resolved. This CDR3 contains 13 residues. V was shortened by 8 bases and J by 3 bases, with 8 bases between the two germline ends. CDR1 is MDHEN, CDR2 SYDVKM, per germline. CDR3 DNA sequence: TGTGCCAGCCACAGCTACTATAATTCACCCCTCCACTTT. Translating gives CASHSYYNSPLHF.

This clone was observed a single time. This CDR3 is CASSLGTGGEQYF. DNA for the CDR3: TGCGCCAGCAGCCTGGGGACCGGAGGCGAGCAGTACTTC. V gene TRBV5-1 combines with J gene TRBJ2-7; D may correspond to TRBD1 or TRBD2 (5 bases each). Germline V gene sequence: CDR1 SGHRS, CDR2 YFSETQ. This CDR3 is 13 amino acids long. Trimming removed 4 bases from V and 6 bases from J, with 14 bases in between.

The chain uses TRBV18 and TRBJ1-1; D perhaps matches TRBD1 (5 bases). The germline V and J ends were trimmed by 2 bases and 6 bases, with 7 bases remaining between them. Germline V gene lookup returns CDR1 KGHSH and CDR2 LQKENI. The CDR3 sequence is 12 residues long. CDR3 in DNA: TGTGCCAGCTCACCATCCAGGGCTGAAGCTTTCTTT. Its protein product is CASSPSRAEAFF.

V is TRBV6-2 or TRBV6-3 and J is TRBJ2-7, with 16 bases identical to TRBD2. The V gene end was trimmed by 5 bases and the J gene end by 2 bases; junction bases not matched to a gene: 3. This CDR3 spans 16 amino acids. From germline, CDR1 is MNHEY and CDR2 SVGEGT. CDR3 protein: CASSTGTSGRAYEQYF. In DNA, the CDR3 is TGTGCCAGCAGTACCGGGACTAGCGGGAGGGCCTACGAGCAGTACTTC.

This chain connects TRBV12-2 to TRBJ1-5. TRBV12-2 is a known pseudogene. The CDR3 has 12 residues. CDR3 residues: CASRLGRQPQHF. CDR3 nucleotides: TGTGCAAGTCGCTTAGGGCGGCAGCCCCAGCATTTT.

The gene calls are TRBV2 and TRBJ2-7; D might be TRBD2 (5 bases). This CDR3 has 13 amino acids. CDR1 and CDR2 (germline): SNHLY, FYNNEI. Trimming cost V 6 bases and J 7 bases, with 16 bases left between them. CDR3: CASSAHPGGEQYV. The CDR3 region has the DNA TGTGCCAGCAGCGCCCACCCGGGCGGGGAGCAGTACGTC.

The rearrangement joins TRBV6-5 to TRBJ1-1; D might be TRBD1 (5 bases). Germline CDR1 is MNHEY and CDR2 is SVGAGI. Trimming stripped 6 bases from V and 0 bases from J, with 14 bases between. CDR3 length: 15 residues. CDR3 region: CASRASGTVNTEAFF. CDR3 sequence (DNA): TGTGCCAGCAGAGCCTCCGGGACTGTGAACACTGAAGCTTTCTTT.

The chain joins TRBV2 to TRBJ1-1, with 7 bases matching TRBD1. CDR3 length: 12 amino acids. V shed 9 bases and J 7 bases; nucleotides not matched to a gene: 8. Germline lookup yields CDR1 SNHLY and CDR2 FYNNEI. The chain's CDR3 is CASAGQTGEAFF. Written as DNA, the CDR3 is TGTGCCAGTGCGGGACAGACCGGTGAAGCTTTCTTT. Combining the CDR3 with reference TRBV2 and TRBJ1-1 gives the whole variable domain EPEVTQTPSHQVTQMGQEVILRCVPISNHLYFYWYRQILGQKVEFLVSFYNNEISEKSEIFDDQFSVERPDGSNFTLKIRSTKLEDSAMYFCASAGQTGEAFFGQGTRLTVV.

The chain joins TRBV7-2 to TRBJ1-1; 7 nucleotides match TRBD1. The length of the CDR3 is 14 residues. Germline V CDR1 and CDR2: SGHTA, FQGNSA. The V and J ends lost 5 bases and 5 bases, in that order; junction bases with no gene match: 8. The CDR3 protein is CASSAQTGLTEAFF. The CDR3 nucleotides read TGTGCCAGCAGCGCTCAGACAGGGCTTACTGAAGCTTTCTTT. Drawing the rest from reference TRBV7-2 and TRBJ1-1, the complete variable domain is GAGVSQSPSNKVTEKGKDVELRCDPISGHTALYWYRQSLGQGLEFLIYFQGNSAPDKSGLPSDRFSAERTGGSVSTLTIQRTQQEDSAVYLCASSAQTGLTEAFFGQGTRLTVV.

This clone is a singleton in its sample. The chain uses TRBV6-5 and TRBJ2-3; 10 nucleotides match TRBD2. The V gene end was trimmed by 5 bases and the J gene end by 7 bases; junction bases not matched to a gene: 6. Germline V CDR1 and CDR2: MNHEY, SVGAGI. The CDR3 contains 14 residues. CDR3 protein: CASSLAGAAYTQYF. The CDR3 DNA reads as TGTGCCAGCAGTCTAGCGGGGGCCGCCTATACGCAGTATTTT.

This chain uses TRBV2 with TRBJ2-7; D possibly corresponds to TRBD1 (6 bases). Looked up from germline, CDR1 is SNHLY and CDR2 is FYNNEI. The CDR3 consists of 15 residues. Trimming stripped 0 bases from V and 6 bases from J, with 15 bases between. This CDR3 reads CASSEALPGASEQYF. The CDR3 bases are TGTGCCAGCAGTGAAGCGCTGCCAGGGGCCAGCGAGCAGTACTTC.

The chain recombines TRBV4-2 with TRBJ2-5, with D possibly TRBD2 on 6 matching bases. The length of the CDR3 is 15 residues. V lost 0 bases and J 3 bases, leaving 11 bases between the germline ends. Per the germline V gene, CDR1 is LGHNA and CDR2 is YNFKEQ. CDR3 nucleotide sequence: TGTGCCAGCAGCCAAGAGCCGGGACTCAAAGAGACCCAGTACTTC. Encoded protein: CASSQEPGLKETQYF.

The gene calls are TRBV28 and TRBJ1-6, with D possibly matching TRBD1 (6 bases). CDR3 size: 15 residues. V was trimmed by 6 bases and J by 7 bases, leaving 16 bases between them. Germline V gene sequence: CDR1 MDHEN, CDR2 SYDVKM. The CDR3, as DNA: TGTGCCAGCAGGGGCTCCAGGGGAGCAAATTCACCCCTCCACTTT. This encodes CASRGSRGANSPLHF.

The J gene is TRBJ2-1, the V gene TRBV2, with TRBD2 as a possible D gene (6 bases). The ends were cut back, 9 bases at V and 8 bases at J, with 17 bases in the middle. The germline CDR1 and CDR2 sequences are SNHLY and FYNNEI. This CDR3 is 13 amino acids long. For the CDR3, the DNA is TGTGCCAGGGAAGGGACTGGTAGGGATGAGCAGTTCTTC. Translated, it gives CAREGTGRDEQFF.

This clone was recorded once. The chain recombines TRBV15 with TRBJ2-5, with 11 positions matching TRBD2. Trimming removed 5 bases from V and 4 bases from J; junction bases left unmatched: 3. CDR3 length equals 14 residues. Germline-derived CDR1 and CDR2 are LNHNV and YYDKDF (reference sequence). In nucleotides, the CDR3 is TGTGCCACCAGCTGGGGACTAGCGGTAGAGACCCAGTACTTC. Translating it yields CATSWGLAVETQYF.

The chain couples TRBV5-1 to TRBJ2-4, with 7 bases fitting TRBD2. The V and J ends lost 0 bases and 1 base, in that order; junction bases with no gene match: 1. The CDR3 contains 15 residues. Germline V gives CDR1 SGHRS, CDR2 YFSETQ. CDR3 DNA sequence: TGCGCCAGCAGCTTGGGCGGGGGTGCCAAAAACATTCAGTACTTC. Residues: CASSLGGGAKNIQYF. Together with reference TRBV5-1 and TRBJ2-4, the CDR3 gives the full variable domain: KAGVTQTPRYLIKTRGQQVTLSCSPISGHRSVSWYQQTPGQGLQFLFEYFSETQRNKGNFPGRFSGRQFSNSRSEMNVSTLELGDSALYLCASSLGGGAKNIQYFGAGTRLSVL.

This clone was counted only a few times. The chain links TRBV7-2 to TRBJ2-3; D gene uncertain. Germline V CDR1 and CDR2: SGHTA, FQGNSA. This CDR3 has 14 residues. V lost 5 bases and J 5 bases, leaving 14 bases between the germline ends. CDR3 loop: CASSLDSARDTQYF. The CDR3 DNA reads TGTGCCAGCAGCCTAGACTCCGCCCGAGATACGCAGTATTTT.

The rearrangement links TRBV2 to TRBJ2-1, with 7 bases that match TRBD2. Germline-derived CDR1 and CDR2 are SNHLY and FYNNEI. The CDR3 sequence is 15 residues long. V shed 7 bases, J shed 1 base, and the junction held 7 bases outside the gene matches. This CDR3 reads CASTTGLVSYNEQFF. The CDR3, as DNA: TGTGCCAGCACCACAGGACTAGTTTCCTACAATGAGCAGTTCTTC. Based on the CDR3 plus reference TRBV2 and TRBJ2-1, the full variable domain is EPEVTQTPSHQVTQMGQEVILRCVPISNHLYFYWYRQILGQKVEFLVSFYNNEISEKSEIFDDQFSVERPDGSNFTLKIRSTKLEDSAMYFCASTTGLVSYNEQFFGPGTRLTVL.

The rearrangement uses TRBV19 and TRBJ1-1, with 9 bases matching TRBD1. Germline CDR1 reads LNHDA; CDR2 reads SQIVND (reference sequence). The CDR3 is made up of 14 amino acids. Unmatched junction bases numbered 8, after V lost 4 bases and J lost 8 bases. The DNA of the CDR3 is TGTGCCAGTAGTACATCCGGGACAGGGAGGGAAGCTTTCTTT. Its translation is CASSTSGTGREAFF.

CDR3 sequence: CASSYAGQGPPQHF. The CDR3 nucleotides are TGTGCCAGCAGTTACGCGGGACAGGGTCCGCCCCAGCATTTT. V is TRBV6-5 and J is TRBJ1-5; 9 bases match TRBD1. Germline V CDR1 and CDR2: MNHEY, SVGAGI. The CDR3 consists of 14 residues. The V gene end was trimmed by 2 bases and the J gene end by 9 bases; junction bases not matched to a gene: 5.

As DNA, the CDR3 is TGTGCCAGCTCACCGAGGCCCGGGGACACCTACGAGCAGTACTTC. It translates to CASSPRPGDTYEQYF. The chain links TRBV18 to TRBJ2-7, with D possibly being TRBD1 (6 bases). V lost 3 bases, J lost 2 bases, and 14 bases lay in between. CDR1 and CDR2 from the germline V gene are KGHSH and LQKENI. CDR3 length: 15 amino acids.

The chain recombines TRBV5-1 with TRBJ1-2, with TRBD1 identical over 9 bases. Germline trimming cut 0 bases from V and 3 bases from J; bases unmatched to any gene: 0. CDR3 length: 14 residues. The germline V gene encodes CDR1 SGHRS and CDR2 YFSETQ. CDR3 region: CASSLGQGDYGYTF. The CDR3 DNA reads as TGCGCCAGCAGCTTGGGACAGGGGGACTATGGCTACACCTTC.

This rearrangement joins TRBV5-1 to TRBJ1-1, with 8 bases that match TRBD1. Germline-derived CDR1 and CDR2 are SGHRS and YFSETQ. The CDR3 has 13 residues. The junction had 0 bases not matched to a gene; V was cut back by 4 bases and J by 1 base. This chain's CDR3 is CASSDRGNTEAFF. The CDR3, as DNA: TGCGCCAGCAGCGACAGGGGGAACACTGAAGCTTTCTTT.